These 8 T cell receptor beta chains originate from one sample sequenced in a study of T cells in localized non-small cell lung cancer. Using immunoSEQ multiplex PCR, the repertoire was profiled, and TCRdb retains in-frame clones only, with some absent. The sample carries almost 20,000 clones, around 89% recorded once. The sequencing here drew on peripheral blood, taken before any cancer treatment. The receptors stem from a man aged 40 to 70 with stage I lung adenocarcinoma.

The V and J genes are TRBV28 and TRBJ2-7; D not certain. Trimming left V 3 bases short and J 0 bases short, with 15 bases between. The CDR3 runs 16 residues. The germline gives CDR1 MDHEN, CDR2 SYDVKM. CDR3 sequence (DNA): TGTGCCAGCAGTTTCGAATTGGTGAGTCTCTCCTACGAGCAGTACTTC. Protein: CASSFELVSLSYEQYF.

The gene calls are TRBV27 and TRBJ1-3; D perhaps matches TRBD1 (5 bases). V gave up 5 bases and J gave up 4 bases, with 12 bases separating them. CDR3 length: 14 residues. Germline V gene sequence: CDR1 MNHEY, CDR2 SMNVEV (reference sequence). The CDR3 region has the DNA TGTGCCAGCAGTGAACCGGGACCAGGAAACACCATATATTTT. Translated, it gives CASSEPGPGNTIYF.

V usage is TRBV19 and J usage is TRBJ2-6, with a possible D match to TRBD1 (6 bases). The CDR3 has 16 amino acids. V gave up 6 bases and J gave up 1 base, with 13 bases separating them. Germline loops: CDR1 LNHDA, CDR2 SQIVND (reference sequence). Here the CDR3 reads CASSATRGSGANVLTF. As DNA, the CDR3 is TGTGCCAGTAGCGCCACCAGGGGATCTGGGGCCAACGTCCTGACTTTC.

With regard to this clone: A far larger clone differs by one base, so this is likely a read error. This chain uses TRBV14 with TRBJ2-2; 8 nucleotides match TRBD1. Germline V lookup: CDR1 SGHDN, CDR2 FVKESK. CDR3 length equals 15 residues. The CDR3 region is CASRLGTGLNGEPFF. The CDR3 region has the DNA TGTGCCAGCAGGCTAGGGACAGGACTGAACGGGGAGCCGTTTTTT.

The chain is built from TRBV5-6 and TRBJ2-6; 8 bases are a match to TRBD1. The CDR3 is made up of 18 amino acids. V lost 3 bases and J lost 2; bases outside the gene matches: 10. Germline CDR1 reads SGHDT; CDR2 reads YYEEEE. The CDR3 reads CASSSNRGNWAGANVLTF. The CDR3 DNA sequence: TGTGCCAGCAGCTCCAACAGGGGGAATTGGGCTGGGGCCAACGTCCTGACTTTC.

The rearrangement links TRBV18 to TRBJ2-3; 7 nucleotides align to TRBD2. V shed 4 bases, J shed 2 bases, and the junction held 6 bases outside the gene matches. The CDR3 length is 15 residues. Germline V gene lookup returns CDR1 KGHSH and CDR2 LQKENI. The CDR3 spells CASSQSGANTDTQYF. The DNA of the CDR3 is TGTGCCAGCTCACAGAGCGGGGCTAACACAGATACGCAGTATTTT.

The chain combines TRBV4-1 with TRBJ2-1; TRBD1 aligns across 10 bases. This CDR3 contains 16 residues. V shed 3 bases, J shed 6 bases, and the junction held 8 bases outside the gene matches. CDR1 is MGHRA, CDR2 YSYEKL, per germline. CDR3 in amino acids: CASSHQGQGKGNEQFF. For the CDR3, the DNA is TGCGCCAGCAGCCACCAGGGACAGGGGAAAGGCAATGAGCAGTTCTTC.

This chain links TRBV18 with TRBJ1-2, with no clear D. The CDR3 length is 13 residues. The germline gives CDR1 KGHSH, CDR2 LQKENI. With 4 bases removed from V and 8 bases from J, the gap between germline ends came to 14 bases. CDR3 DNA sequence: TGTGCCAGCTCACTATATCCCACACGCGGCTACACCTTC. Translated, it gives CASSLYPTRGYTF.